Listed here are 24 T cell receptor beta chains from one sample, sequenced in a study of regulatory T cells in long-lasting Graves disease (dated by TCRdb to the early 2020s). In the paper's terms, the time point label means: newly diagnosed GD, antithyroid drugs for less than 3 months. RNA was extracted from PBMCs in TRIzol for both TCR sequencing and RNA sequencing. The protocol used for the library was multiplex PCR. Reads for this sample came from an Illumina HiSeq 4000. CDR3 regions were amplified by Arm-PCR with iRepertoire HTBI primers to construct TCR beta libraries. TCRdb trimmed public reads at Q25 via fastp, called clones via MiXCR and kept in-frame beta chains. Here each entry gathers all rows of one CDR3 protein and keeps the most common genes and DNA. Present in this sample are around 460,000 distinct CDR3 sequences, around 13% of which were seen just once. The leading ten clones occupy approximately 17% of the sample.

The sample was also linked to a second study, of T cells in Graves' hyperthyroidism and ophthalmopathy.

The sequenced sample was peripheral blood mononuclear cells (PBMCs), obtained at new diagnosis, from a patient treated with antithyroid drugs. The receptors derive from a woman aged 45-65 years with Graves disease. Donor details come from another sample of the same person, matched by shared clones.

This clonotype has only a few counts. The chain employs TRBV6-5 and TRBJ2-7; 7 bases agree with TRBD1. V trimming: 2 bases; J trimming: 4 bases; junction bases outside the gene matches: 8. CDR1 is MNHEY, CDR2 SVGAGI, per germline. The CDR3 is 15 residues long. The CDR3 sequence is CASSYGRGGDYEQYF. The CDR3 bases are TGTGCCAGCAGTTACGGGAGAGGGGGCGATTACGAGCAGTACTTC.

V gene TRBV7-2 combines with J gene TRBJ2-1, with 10 bases lining up with TRBD2. This CDR3 region has 16 residues. The junction had 8 bases not matched to a gene; V was cut back by 1 base and J by 8 bases. Per germline, CDR1 SGHTA and CDR2 FQGNSA. The CDR3 is CASSLVASGSGYEQFF. The CDR3 DNA reads TGTGCCAGCAGCTTAGTAGCTAGCGGGAGTGGGTATGAGCAGTTCTTC.

This clonotype was counted ten times or more. The chain couples TRBV6-1 to TRBJ2-7; 13 bases align to TRBD2. The CDR3 is 15 amino acids. Germline CDR1 is MNHNS and CDR2 is SASEGT. V gave up 5 bases and J gave up 2 bases; unmatched junction bases: 3. As DNA, the CDR3 is TGTGCCAGCAGTAGGGGGACTAGCGGGACCTACGAGCAGTACTTC. This translates into CASSRGTSGTYEQYF.

V and J are TRBV28 and TRBJ2-5; 9 bases fit TRBD2. The CDR3 is made up of 17 amino acids. Germline lookup yields CDR1 MDHEN and CDR2 SYDVKM. J was trimmed by 5 bases and V by 6 bases; bases with no gene match: 16. Here the CDR3 reads CASSPVNSGSVEETQYF. Here the CDR3 DNA reads TGTGCCAGCAGCCCCGTAAATAGCGGGAGCGTTGAGGAGACCCAGTACTTC.

The chain carries TRBV20-1 and TRBJ2-7, with 8 bases lining up with TRBD1. V lost 5 bases to trimming and J lost 4 bases; unmatched junction nucleotides: 7. The CDR3 consists of 13 residues. Germline CDR1 is DFQATT and CDR2 is SNEGSKA (reference sequence). CDR3 sequence (DNA): TGCAGTGCTGCCGGGACAGGCGGGTACGAGCAGTACTTC. Translation gives CSAAGTGGYEQYF.

There are many counts of this clonotype. The chain is built from TRBV3-1 and TRBJ2-2; tentatively, D is TRBD2 (5 bases). V was pared by 1 base and J by 8 bases, with 14 bases between. CDR1 is LGHDT and CDR2 is YNNKEL in the germline V gene (reference sequence). This CDR3 has 15 residues. Written as DNA, the CDR3 is TGTGCCAGCAGCCAAGGGACTGCAATTCTAGGGGAGCTGTTTTTT. It translates to CASSQGTAILGELFF.

At least ten counts were recorded for this clonotype. The chain uses TRBV11-2 and TRBJ2-3; D ambiguous. CDR3 length equals 13 residues. Deletions cut 4 bases from V and 2 bases from J, with 7 bases between. Germline V gene sequence: CDR1 SGHAT, CDR2 FQNNGV. The CDR3 spells CASSSDLTDTQYF. The CDR3 nucleotides read TGTGCCAGCAGCTCCGATCTCACAGATACGCAGTATTTT.

This clonotype was recorded many times. This chain uses TRBV11-2 with TRBJ1-4; TRBD1 aligns across 7 bases. In germline, CDR1 is SGHAT, CDR2 FQNNGV. This CDR3 contains 16 residues. Trimming took 2 bases from V and 7 from J; bases not matched to a gene: 10. CDR3 nucleotides: TGTGCCAGCAGCTTAAACCCAGGGACAGTTGGTGAAAAACTGTTTTTT. Its translation: CASSLNPGTVGEKLFF.

The chain is built from TRBV7-8 and TRBJ2-2; possibly TRBD2 for D (5 bases). V was trimmed by 5 bases and J by 4 bases, leaving 20 bases between them. The CDR3 is 17 residues long. Looked up from germline, CDR1 is SGHVS and CDR2 is FQNEAQ. CDR3 protein: CASSKSGIITSTGELFF. The CDR3 DNA reads as TGTGCCAGCAGCAAGTCCGGGATCATAACGAGCACCGGGGAGCTGTTTTTT.

This clonotype was seen a handful of times. The J gene is TRBJ2-1, the V gene TRBV24-1; 7 bases are a match to TRBD1. Per germline, CDR1 KGHDR and CDR2 SFDVKD. The CDR3 is 15 residues long. The V and J ends lost 4 bases and 5 bases, in that order; junction bases with no gene match: 7. CDR3 sequence: CATSDPRTGNNEQFF. CDR3 DNA: TGTGCCACCAGTGACCCAAGGACAGGAAACAATGAGCAGTTCTTC.

This clonotype appeared a single time. This chain links TRBV14 with TRBJ2-2; 9 bases are a match to TRBD1. Trimming cost V 2 bases and J 3 bases; bases outside gene matches: 7. This CDR3 spans 17 amino acids. The germline gives CDR1 SGHDN, CDR2 FVKESK. CDR3 bases: TGTGCCAGCAGCCAACAACCGGGACAGGGTTACACCGGGGAGCTGTTTTTT. It specifies CASSQQPGQGYTGELFF.

In its sample, this clonotype was seen a few times. V gene TRBV20-1 combines with J gene TRBJ2-2; either TRBD1 or TRBD2 may supply D (5 bases each). This CDR3 has 13 amino acids. From germline, CDR1 is DFQATT and CDR2 SNEGSKA (reference sequence). Trimming pared 5 bases from V and 3 bases from J, leaving 10 bases between. The CDR3 DNA is TGCAGTGCTTGGGACCTATACACCGGGGAGCTGTTTTTT. Its translation: CSAWDLYTGELFF.

The sample holds many counts of this clonotype. The rearrangement joins TRBV28 to TRBJ2-5; D is unresolved. The germline V and J ends were trimmed by 9 bases and 5 bases, with 13 bases remaining between them. The length of the CDR3 is 12 residues. Germline CDR1 and CDR2: MDHEN and SYDVKM. CDR3 loop: CASNVLGETQYF. CDR3 bases: TGTGCCAGTAATGTCTTGGGGGAGACCCAGTACTTC.

This clonotype came up many times. This chain joins TRBV12-3 or TRBV12-4 and TRBJ1-1; maybe TRBD1 (5 bases). The CDR3 has 14 residues. The V and J ends lost 2 bases and 2 bases respectively, with 9 bases between them. The CDR3 loop reads CASSLRRGNTEAFF. CDR3 nucleotides: TGTGCCAGCAGTTTAAGGAGGGGTAACACTGAAGCTTTCTTT.

This clonotype was seen at least ten times. V is TRBV27 and J is TRBJ2-2; TRBD2 matches at 9 bases. J gave up 1 base and V 5 bases, and 11 bases lay outside the gene matches. The germline V gene encodes CDR1 MNHEY and CDR2 SMNVEV (reference sequence). This CDR3 contains 18 residues. The CDR3 nucleotides read TGTGCCAGCAGTGCATCCCCCTCTAGCGGGAAGAACACCGGGGAGCTGTTTTTT. Translation: CASSASPSSGKNTGELFF.

This clonotype was counted ten times or more. The chain joins TRBV11-3 to TRBJ2-3; 7 bases line up with TRBD2. CDR1 is SGHNT and CDR2 is YENEEA in the germline V gene. The length of the CDR3 is 14 residues. V trimming: 3 bases; J trimming: 5 bases; junction bases outside the gene matches: 5. Written as DNA, the CDR3 is TGTGCCAGCAGCTTGGAGGGGAGGGGAGATACGCAGTATTTT. It codes for CASSLEGRGDTQYF.

This clonotype turned up a few times. The junction and the germline gene differ at one end; a read error may be behind it. The chain carries TRBV5-1 and TRBJ2-7, with 9 bases identical to TRBD1. Germline CDR1 is SGHRS and CDR2 is YFSETQ. This CDR3 contains 14 residues. The CDR3 protein is CASSSGQGWNEQCF. For the CDR3, the DNA is TGCGCCAGCAGCTCGGGACAGGGCTGGAACGAGCAGTGCTTC.

V gene TRBV7-9 combines with J gene TRBJ2-2; D gene unclear. CDR3 size: 11 residues. Germline loops: CDR1 SEHNR, CDR2 FQNEAQ (reference sequence). Trimming removed 6 bases from V and 5 bases from J, with 4 bases in between. CDR3 coding DNA: TGTGCCAGCAGTATAACCGGGGAGCTGTTTTTT. Its translation: CASSITGELFF.

The V gene is TRBV7-9, the J gene TRBJ2-1, with 7 bases identical to TRBD1. CDR3 length: 19 amino acids. The germline gives CDR1 SEHNR, CDR2 FQNEAQ (reference sequence). The trim removed 2 bases at V and 7 bases at J, leaving 20 bases unmatched. The CDR3 loop is CASSLLTGPSAISPNEQFF. The CDR3 region has the DNA TGTGCCAGCAGCTTACTGACAGGGCCCAGCGCCATTTCACCTAATGAGCAGTTCTTC.

This clonotype was counted at least ten times. The CDR3 spells CASSPDYSNQPQHF. As DNA, the CDR3 is TGTGCCAGCAGCCCGGACTATAGCAATCAGCCCCAGCATTTT. The J gene is TRBJ1-5, the V gene TRBV3-1; D is ambiguous. The CDR3 runs 14 residues. Deletions cut 4 bases from V and 0 bases from J, with 7 bases between. Germline V gives CDR1 LGHDT, CDR2 YNNKEL (reference sequence). Looking up the rest from reference TRBV3-1 and TRBJ1-5 gives the full variable domain: DTAVSQTPKYLVTQMGNDKSIKCEQNLGHDTMYWYKQDSKKFLKIMFSYNNKELIINETVPNRFSPKSPDKAHLNLHINSLELGDSAVYFCASSPDYSNQPQHFGDGTRLSIL.

This chain joins TRBV7-3 and TRBJ2-2; D remains unclear. V lost 2 bases and J 6 bases, leaving 7 bases between the germline ends. From germline, CDR1 is SGHTA and CDR2 FQGTGA. The CDR3 has 13 residues. The CDR3 DNA reads as TGTGCCAGCAGCTTAGCGCCGTCCGGGGAGCTGTTTTTT. The encoded protein is CASSLAPSGELFF.

This clonotype was counted ten times or more. The gene calls are TRBV10-3 and TRBJ2-7; D perhaps matches TRBD2 (5 bases). Trimming removed 3 bases at V and 2 bases at J, with 20 bases between. Germline CDR1 ENHRY, CDR2 SYGVKD. The CDR3 contains 17 residues. DNA of the CDR3: TGTGCCATCAGTGATTCCTCCGGACTCCCGGACGCCTACGAGCAGTACTTC. It yields the protein CAISDSSGLPDAYEQYF.

Remarks on this clonotype: A much larger clone differs from this one at a single base, so this may be a read error. This chain links TRBV9 with TRBJ2-1; the match to TRBD2 covers 9 bases. CDR1 is SGDLS and CDR2 is YYNGEE in the germline V gene. V lost 6 bases, J lost 8 bases, and 12 bases stayed unmatched. The CDR3 consists of 15 residues. The CDR3: CASNISGSTHHEQFF. CDR3 bases: TGTGCCAGCAACATTAGCGGGAGTACCCATCATGAGCAGTTCTTC.

This clonotype was found a few times. This sequence joins TRBV28 and TRBJ1-4; D perhaps matches TRBD1 (6 bases). The CDR3 covers 15 residues. V was trimmed by 5 bases and J by 5 bases, leaving 15 bases between them. CDR1 and CDR2 from the germline V gene are MDHEN and SYDVKM. CDR3 region: CASSLHRVGNEKLFF. The CDR3 bases are TGTGCCAGCAGTCTGCACAGGGTTGGAAATGAAAAACTGTTTTTT.